This entry describes one T cell receptor (beta chain). Its matching antigen is unknown. Primers for the PCR totalled 60 Vbeta and 13 Jbeta. The table came from immunoSEQ multiplex PCR; TCRdb's copy has only in-frame clones and leaves some out. The sample lists around 160,000 clones; about 79% were seen once. Germline trimming cut 0 bases from V and 0 bases from J; bases unmatched to any gene: 3. CDR3 size: 16 residues. Germline-derived CDR1 and CDR2 are SGHRS and YFSETQ. The sample is drawn from a study of cytomegalovirus exposure and HLA in healthy donors. Findings of the study overall: Cytomegalovirus association was assigned to approximately 160 TCR beta chains.

Sequenced sample: PBMCs. This TCR derives from a man aged 50 to 59 in good health and CMV-seropositive. The chain couples TRBV5-1 to TRBJ2-3, with TRBD2 matching over 8 bases. CDR3 sequence reads: CASSLAGTSSTDTQYF. The CDR3 DNA is TGCGCCAGCAGCTTGGCCGGGACTAGTAGCACAGATACGCAGTATTTT.